A selection of T cell receptor beta chains follows, all from one sample in a study of shared clonotypes between healthy human individuals. Profiled with immunoSEQ multiplex PCR; TCRdb holds only in-frame clones, not every one. The table lists about 520,000 clones, around 73% of them singletons. Sequences were obtained from PBMCs. These receptors were collected from a woman aged 40 to 50 in good health. Some clones in this sample may be carry-over from other donors' samples. The CDR3 runs from the conserved cysteine through the conserved F or W. D genes are given only for firm matches. Expanded clones get a size class; other rows say once, few or many, or leave the size out.

D,J,size,V,CDR3,DNA
-,TRBJ1-4,-,TRBV19,CASSRRRNEKLFF,TGTGCCAGTAGCAGACGGCGCAATGAAAAACTGTTTTTT
TRBD2,TRBJ2-1,many,TRBV29-1,CSVDGLAERSYNEQFF,TGCAGCGTTGATGGGCTAGCGGAGCGTTCCTACAATGAGCAGTTCTTC
TRBD1,TRBJ1-2,-,TRBV7-9,CASSNTGGAGYTF,TGTGCCAGCAGCAACACAGGGGGCGCCGGCTACACCTTC
-,TRBJ2-3,few,TRBV11-2,CASSLGTDTQYF,TGTGCCAGCAGCTTGGGGACAGATACGCAGTATTTT
-,TRBJ1-2,-,TRBV5-1,CASSLDLDGYGYTF,TGCGCCAGCAGCTTGGATCTGGACGGCTATGGCTACACCTTC
-,TRBJ2-5,-,TRBV11-2,CASSLERGETQYF,TGTGCCAGCAGCTTAGAGAGGGGGGAGACCCAGTACTTC
-,TRBJ2-7,-,TRBV7-2,CASSLGYRAGPGGEQYF,TGTGCCAGCAGCTTAGGTTATCGGGCAGGCCCTGGGGGGGAGCAGTACTTC
TRBD1,TRBJ2-1,few,TRBV5-1,CASSSGDRDYNEQFF,TGCGCCAGCAGCTCGGGGGACAGGGACTACAATGAGCAGTTCTTC
-,TRBJ1-5,-,TRBV5-4,CASSLGGGANQPQHF,TGTGCCAGCAGCTTAGGCGGCGGGGCCAATCAGCCCCAGCATTTT
TRBD2,TRBJ2-2,-,TRBV7-3,CASSRRSGRAMYTGELFF,TGTGCCAGCAGCCGACGAAGCGGGAGGGCAATGTACACCGGGGAGCTGTTTTTT
-,TRBJ2-3,-,TRBV4-1,CASSRLYEGTQYF,TGCGCCAGCAGCCGGCTTTACGAGGGTACGCAGTATTTT
-,TRBJ2-2,-,TRBV5-4,CASSPDGGFGGLFF,TGTGCCAGCAGCCCCGACGGGGGCTTTGGCGGGCTGTTTTTT
-,TRBJ1-2,-,TRBV7-4,CASSLRGVSWTAAKSGYGYTF,TGTGCCAGCAGCTTACGAGGTGTAAGTTGGACCGCAGCGAAGTCAGGCTATGGCTACACCTTC
-,TRBJ2-2,many,TRBV2,CASTENTGELFF,TGTGCCAGCACAGAGAACACCGGGGAGCTGTTTTTT
-,TRBJ1-3,-,TRBV9,CAGSTTNSGNTIYF,TGTGCCGGCAGCACGACCAACTCTGGAAACACCATATATTTT
TRBD1,TRBJ1-3,once,TRBV4-3,CASSQDWTGTWNTIYF,TGCGCCAGCAGCCAAGATTGGACAGGGACGTGGAACACCATATATTTT
-,TRBJ2-7,few,TRBV30,CAWEGPFKGEQYF,TGTGCCTGGGAGGGTCCCTTTAAGGGCGAGCAGTACTTC
TRBD1,TRBJ2-2,-,TRBV7-2,CASSGAGTGVTGELFF,TGTGCCAGCAGCGGAGCCGGGACAGGGGTCACCGGGGAGCTGTTTTTT
-,TRBJ1-6,-,TRBV13,CASSLGGRPLHF,TGTGCCAGCAGCTTAGGGGGGAGACCCCTCCACTTT
TRBD2,TRBJ2-7,-,TRBV11-2,CASSLGLAGGYEQYF,TGTGCCAGCAGCTTAGGCCTAGCGGGAGGGTACGAGCAGTACTTC
-,TRBJ2-5,-,TRBV18,CASSPTAYQETQYF,TGTGCCAGCTCACCGACAGCTTACCAAGAGACCCAGTACTTC
-,TRBJ2-1,-,TRBV9,CASSNRAHRQGLPNEQFF,TGTGCCAGCAGCAACCGGGCCCACCGACAGGGACTTCCCAATGAGCAGTTCTTC
-,TRBJ2-5,once,TRBV23-1,CASSQDKWLQATQYF,TGCGCCAGCAGTCAAGACAAGTGGCTTCAGGCAACCCAGTACTTC
TRBD1,TRBJ2-1,-,TRBV5-1,CASSLTGGHNEQFF,TGCGCCAGCAGCTTGACAGGGGGCCACAATGAGCAGTTCTTC
-,TRBJ2-1,-,TRBV11-2,CASSLASGSYNEQFF,TGTGCCAGCAGCCTCGCTTCAGGGTCCTACAATGAGCAGTTCTTC
TRBD2,TRBJ2-1,-,TRBV7-9,CASSLVTGGYNEQFF,TGTGCCAGCAGCTTAGTGACGGGAGGGTACAATGAGCAGTTCTTC
-,TRBJ2-7,-,TRBV19,CASSPRRRISYEQYF,TGTGCCAGTAGTCCACGCAGGCGGATCTCCTACGAGCAGTACTTC
TRBD1,TRBJ2-6,-,TRBV7-9,CASSPRGGDSGANVLTF,TGTGCCAGCAGCCCCCGAGGGGGCGACTCTGGGGCCAACGTCCTGACTTTC
TRBD1,TRBJ2-1,few,TRBV6-1,CASSTGTGSYNEQFF,TGTGCCAGCAGTACCGGGACAGGTTCCTACAATGAGCAGTTCTTC
TRBD2,TRBJ2-2,-,TRBV10-1,CASSEPGGAGELFF,TGCGCCAGCAGTGAGCCGGGAGGGGCCGGGGAGCTGTTTTTT
-,TRBJ1-6,-,TRBV5-4,CASSLEQGNSPLHF,TGTGCCAGCAGCTTGGAACAGGGTAATTCACCCCTCCACTTT
-,TRBJ1-1,once,TRBV30,CACWGRMNTEAFF,TGTGCCTGCTGGGGTCGCATGAACACTGAAGCTTTCTTT
TRBD1,TRBJ1-2,-,TRBV4-2,CASSQNTGEVGYGYTF,TGTGCCAGCAGCCAAAACACAGGGGAGGTGGGCTATGGCTACACCTTC
TRBD2,TRBJ2-7,-,TRBV5-4,CASGGRTSGPYEQYF,TGTGCCAGCGGGGGAAGGACTAGCGGCCCCTACGAGCAGTACTTC
TRBD2,TRBJ2-5,-,TRBV7-3,CASSPAGLSVETQYF,TGTGCCAGCAGCCCGGCGGGACTATCAGTGGAGACCCAGTACTTC
-,TRBJ1-1,few,TRBV30,CAWSGQPNRENTEAFF,TGTGCCTGGAGTGGGCAACCAAACCGGGAGAACACTGAAGCTTTCTTT